Shown below are 20 T cell receptor beta chains from a single sample sequenced in a study of regulatory T cells in long-lasting Graves disease. Time point described: newly diagnosed GD, antithyroid drugs for less than 3 months. Researchers made the TCR library from RNA that was extracted from PBMCs. Both iRepertoire HTBI primers and Arm-PCR of CDR3 regions were used to build the TCR beta libraries. Each CDR3 protein gets one entry after TCRdb re-called the multiplex PCR reads with MiXCR. The sample holds 500,000 or so distinct CDR3 sequences, 16% seen once. These data are also associated with another study on T cells in Graves' hyperthyroidism and ophthalmopathy.

The source was peripheral blood mononuclear cells (PBMCs), collected at new diagnosis, from a patient treated with antithyroid drugs. The receptors originated from a woman aged 35 to 59 with Graves disease.

This clonotype was counted a few times. The J gene is TRBJ2-1, the V gene TRBV4-2; 12 positions match TRBD2. The V segment lost 2 bases and the J segment 3 bases; nucleotides outside the gene matches: 2. This CDR3 spans 16 amino acids. CDR1 is LGHNA, CDR2 YNFKEQ, per germline. CDR3 DNA: TGTGCCAGCAGCCAATCGACTAGCGGGGGCTACAATGAGCAGTTCTTC. It translates to CASSQSTSGGYNEQFF.

This chain links TRBV5-8 with TRBJ1-1; no definite D call. Trimming pared 10 bases from V and 10 bases from J, leaving 17 bases between. The CDR3 spans 11 residues. CDR1 is SGHTS and CDR2 is YDEGEE in the germline V gene. This chain's CDR3 is CAPGRGLGAFF. For the CDR3, the DNA is TGTGCCCCGGGCCGAGGCTTGGGAGCTTTCTTT.

This clonotype showed up just a few times. V gene TRBV2 combines with J gene TRBJ1-4; D is undetermined. Trimming took 4 bases from V and 5 from J, leaving 8 bases between them. The CDR3 spans 13 residues. The germline V gene has CDR1 SNHLY and CDR2 FYNNEI. CDR3 bases: TGTGCCAGCAGTGGAATGGGAAATGAAAAACTGTTTTTT. The encoded protein is CASSGMGNEKLFF. Full variable domain (rest looked up from reference TRBV2 and TRBJ1-4): EPEVTQTPSHQVTQMGQEVILRCVPISNHLYFYWYRQILGQKVEFLVSFYNNEISEKSEIFDDQFSVERPDGSNFTLKIRSTKLEDSAMYFCASSGMGNEKLFFGSGTQLSVL.

This rearrangement joins TRBV27 to TRBJ1-1; possible D gene TRBD1, 5 bases. The germline CDR1 and CDR2 sequences are MNHEY and SMNVEV (reference sequence). This CDR3 comprises 13 residues. With 6 bases removed from V and 4 bases from J, the gap between germline ends came to 12 bases. CDR3 sequence (DNA): TGTGCCAGCAGGTGGGGGATGAGCACTGAAGCTTTCTTT. The encoded protein is CASRWGMSTEAFF.

The table lists this clonotype with a few counts. V gene TRBV5-1 combines with J gene TRBJ2-2; 9 bases align to TRBD1. J was trimmed by 2 bases and V by 7 bases; bases with no gene match: 9. The CDR3 loop spans 16 amino acids. Germline assignment: CDR1 SGHRS and CDR2 YFSETQ. The CDR3 DNA reads TGCGCCAGCGGCCCGGGGACAGGGCTTAACACCGGGGAGCTGTTTTTT. Its protein is CASGPGTGLNTGELFF.

As to this clonotype: This may be a read error, as it is one base from a much larger clone. This sequence joins TRBV3-1 and TRBJ2-2; D gene unclear. CDR1 LGHDT and CDR2 YNNKEL come from the germline V gene (reference sequence). Deletions cut 2 bases from V and 7 bases from J, with 8 bases between. The CDR3 consists of 13 residues. The CDR3 sequence is CASSQWAFGELFF. For the CDR3, the DNA is TGTGCCAGCAGCCAATGGGCCTTCGGGGAGCTGTTTTTT.

This clonotype was detected only a few times. The chain uses TRBV5-1 and TRBJ2-7, with D unclear. The CDR3 is 16 amino acids. V was cut by 4 bases and J by 3 bases, with 20 bases left in between. Looked up from germline, CDR1 is SGHRS and CDR2 is YFSETQ. The CDR3 DNA reads TGCGCCAGCAGCCGTGGAACTTCTTTCGAGCACTACGAGCAGTACTTC. This sequence encodes CASSRGTSFEHYEQYF.

This clonotype was recorded at least ten times. The chain couples TRBV20-1 to TRBJ2-5; no clear D gene. With 3 bases removed from V and 2 bases from J, the gap between germline ends came to 7 bases. This CDR3 is built from 12 residues. The germline V gene encodes CDR1 DFQATT and CDR2 SNEGSKA (reference sequence). The CDR3 sequence is CSARAFQETQYF. CDR3 DNA: TGCAGTGCTAGGGCATTTCAAGAGACCCAGTACTTC.

The CDR3 DNA reads as TGTGCCAGTAGTAGTCCGGCCCAAGGCAATCAGCCCCAGCATTTT. As protein: CASSSPAQGNQPQHF. The J gene is TRBJ1-5, the V gene TRBV19; D call uncertain. The CDR3 contains 15 residues. Germline lookup yields CDR1 LNHDA and CDR2 SQIVND (reference sequence). V lost 4 bases, J lost 2 bases, and 12 bases lay in between. Full variable domain (missing parts from reference TRBV19 and TRBJ1-5): DGGITQSPKYLFRKEGQNVTLSCEQNLNHDAMYWYRQDPGQGLRLIYYSQIVNDFQKGDIAEGYSVSREKKESFPLTVTSAQKNPTAFYLCASSSPAQGNQPQHFGDGTRLSIL.

Regarding this clonotype: This CDR3 fails to terminate in the conserved phenylalanine or tryptophan, so it likely reflects a read error. CDR3 region: CATSDLGTANEKLFL. As DNA, the CDR3 is TGTGCCACCAGCGACTTGGGGACGGCTAATGAAAAACTGTTTCTT. The V gene is TRBV15, the J gene TRBJ1-4; D might be TRBD1 (5 bases). V was shortened by 5 bases and J by 3 bases, with 13 bases between the two germline ends. Germline V gene lookup returns CDR1 LNHNV and CDR2 YYDKDF (reference sequence). The CDR3 is made up of 15 amino acids.

This clonotype occurred many times. The chain is built from TRBV7-6 and TRBJ1-4, with D hard to call. This CDR3 comprises 15 residues. Trimming cost V 1 base and J 8 bases, with 14 bases left between them. CDR1 is SGHVS, CDR2 FNYEAQ, per germline. For the CDR3, the DNA is TGTGCCAGCAGCTTAGAGGTGGATCTCAGGGAAAAACTGTTTTTT. Translation gives CASSLEVDLREKLFF.

A word on this clonotype: One base separates it from a far larger clone, so it is likely a read error. CDR3: CASSGDTAYEQFF. CDR3 sequence (DNA): TGTGCCAGCAGCGGCGACACTGCCTACGAGCAGTTCTTC. The chain couples TRBV2 to TRBJ2-1; D gene unclear. CDR1 is SNHLY and CDR2 is FYNNEI in the germline V gene. The CDR3 loop spans 13 amino acids. V dropped 6 bases and J dropped 10 bases, with 16 bases sitting between them.

This clonotype occurred many times. This chain joins TRBV7-2 and TRBJ2-1, with D perhaps TRBD2 (7 bases). Germline assignment: CDR1 SGHTA and CDR2 FQGNSA. The ends were cut back, 6 bases at V and 9 bases at J, with 15 bases in the middle. CDR3 length equals 13 residues. CDR3 in DNA: TGTGCCAGCAGTGGGGGGGGCCGGGGTGAGCAGTTCTTC. Its translation: CASSGGGRGEQFF.

Many counts were recorded for this clonotype. This sequence joins TRBV6-1 and TRBJ2-7; no firm D call. The V end lost 0 bases, the J end lost 3 bases, and 6 bases lay between the germline ends. Germline V gene data show CDR1 as MNHNS and CDR2 as SASEGT. CDR3 length: 13 amino acids. CDR3 sequence reads: CASSEARGYEQYF. The CDR3 DNA follows: TGTGCCAGCAGTGAAGCGCGAGGCTACGAGCAGTACTTC.

There are a few counts of this clonotype. The genes are TRBV6-2 or TRBV6-3 and TRBJ2-3; 9 bases line up with TRBD2. This CDR3 spans 16 amino acids. Trimming removed 6 bases from V and 7 bases from J; junction bases left unmatched: 14. CDR1 and CDR2 from the germline V gene are MNHEY and SVGEGT. The CDR3 nucleotides read TGTGCCAGCAGCTACAACCGCGGGGGGGCTCGATATACGCAGTATTTT. Translation: CASSYNRGGARYTQYF.

This clonotype was counted many times. This chain joins TRBV7-9 and TRBJ1-6, with D possibly matching TRBD1 (6 bases). The germline V gene has CDR1 SEHNR and CDR2 FQNEAQ (reference sequence). The CDR3 contains 15 residues. V was pared by 1 base and J by 6 bases, with 10 bases between. CDR3 DNA sequence: TGTGCCAGCAGCTTAGGTGGGGGCCCTAATTCACCCCTCCACTTT. It specifies CASSLGGGPNSPLHF.

This clonotype was detected many times. J is TRBJ2-5 and V is TRBV7-9; D possibly corresponds to TRBD2 (5 bases). The V and J ends lost 5 bases and 5 bases respectively, with 15 bases between them. The CDR3 extends over 14 amino acids. Germline CDR1 reads SEHNR; CDR2 reads FQNEAQ (reference sequence). The CDR3 bases are TGTGCCAGCAGCCACCCGGAGGCGCGGGAGACCCAGTACTTC. Its protein product is CASSHPEARETQYF. Based on the CDR3 plus reference TRBV7-9 and TRBJ2-5, the full variable domain is DTGVSQNPRHKITKRGQNVTFRCDPISEHNRLYWYRQTLGQGPEFLTYFQNEAQLEKSRLLSDRFSAERPKGSFSTLEIQRTEQGDSAMYLCASSHPEARETQYFGPGTRLLVL.

This clonotype came up many times. The chain couples TRBV12-3 or TRBV12-4 to TRBJ2-5; D unresolved. V lost 6 bases and J 0 bases, leaving 2 bases between the germline ends. The length of the CDR3 is 11 residues. The CDR3 here is CASSHQETQYF. The CDR3 bases are TGTGCCAGCAGCCACCAAGAGACCCAGTACTTC.

This clonotype showed up many times. V and J are TRBV20-1 and TRBJ2-5; D unresolved. This CDR3 is 13 amino acids long. CDR1 is DFQATT and CDR2 is SNEGSKA in the germline V gene (reference sequence). The V and J ends lost 4 bases and 2 bases respectively, with 11 bases between them. The CDR3 loop is CSATGFAQETQYF. CDR3 DNA: TGCAGTGCTACAGGTTTTGCACAAGAGACCCAGTACTTC.

The sample holds many counts of this clonotype. The CDR3 nucleotides read TGTGCCAGCAGTGAAGGGGGCGACTATGGCTACACCTTC. This translates into CASSEGGDYGYTF. The chain employs TRBV25-1 and TRBJ1-2; TRBD1 might be the D (6 bases). The CDR3 runs to 13 residues. From germline, CDR1 is MGHDK and CDR2 SYGVNS. The V gene lost 2 bases and the J gene lost 3 bases, with 7 bases spanning the gap.